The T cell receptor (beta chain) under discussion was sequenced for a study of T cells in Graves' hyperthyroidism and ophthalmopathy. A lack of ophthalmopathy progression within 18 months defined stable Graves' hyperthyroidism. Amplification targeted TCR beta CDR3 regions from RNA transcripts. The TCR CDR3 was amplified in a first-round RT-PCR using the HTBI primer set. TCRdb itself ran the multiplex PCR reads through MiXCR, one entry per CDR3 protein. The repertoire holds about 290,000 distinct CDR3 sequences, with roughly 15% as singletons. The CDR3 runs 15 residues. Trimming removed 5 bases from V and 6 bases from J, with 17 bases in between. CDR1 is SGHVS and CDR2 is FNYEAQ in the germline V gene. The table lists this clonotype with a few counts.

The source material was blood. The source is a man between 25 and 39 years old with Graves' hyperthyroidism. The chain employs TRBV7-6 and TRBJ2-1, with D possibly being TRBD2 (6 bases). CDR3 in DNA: TGTGCCAGCAGCCGCACGGCCTGGGACTCCAATGAGCAGTTCTTC. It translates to CASSRTAWDSNEQFF.